This paragraph reports one T cell receptor (beta chain). The data were taken from a study of blood T cell repertoires in COVID-19. Background on the study: Sites in the United States, Italy and Spain provided acute and convalescent COVID-19 samples.

V lost 8 bases to trimming and J lost 0 bases; unmatched junction nucleotides: 4. The CDR3 spans 15 residues. The germline V gene has CDR1 LNHDA and CDR2 SQIVND (reference sequence). Sequencing used immunoSEQ multiplex PCR; TCRdb keeps in-frame clones, though not all of them. The data hold roughly 26,000 clones, with under 90% observed a single time. This clonotype was obtained from a human donor in a cohort sampled during active COVID-19. The genes are TRBV19 and TRBJ2-6; TRBD2 agrees at 7 bases. Sample: peripheral blood. The CDR3 DNA reads as TGTGCCAGTGGGAGGGGCGACTCTGGGGCCAACGTCCTGACTTTC. Its translation is CASGRGDSGANVLTF.